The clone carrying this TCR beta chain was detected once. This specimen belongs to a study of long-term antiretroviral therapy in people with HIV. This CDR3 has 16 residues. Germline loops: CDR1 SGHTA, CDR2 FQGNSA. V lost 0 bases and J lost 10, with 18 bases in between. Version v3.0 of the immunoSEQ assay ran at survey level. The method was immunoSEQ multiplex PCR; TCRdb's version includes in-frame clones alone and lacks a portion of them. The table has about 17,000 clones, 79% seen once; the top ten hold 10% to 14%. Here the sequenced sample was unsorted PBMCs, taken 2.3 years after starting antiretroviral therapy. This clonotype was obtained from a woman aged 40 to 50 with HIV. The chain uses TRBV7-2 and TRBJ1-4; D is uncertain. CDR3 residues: CASSLALSGREGKLFF. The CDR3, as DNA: TGTGCCAGCAGCTTAGCGCTTTCGGGGAGGGAAGGAAAACTGTTTTTT. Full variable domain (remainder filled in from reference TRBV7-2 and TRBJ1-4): GAGVSQSPSNKVTEKGKDVELRCDPISGHTALYWYRQSLGQGLEFLIYFQGNSAPDKSGLPSDRFSAERTGGSVSTLTIQRTQQEDSAVYLCASSLALSGREGKLFFGSGTQLSVL.